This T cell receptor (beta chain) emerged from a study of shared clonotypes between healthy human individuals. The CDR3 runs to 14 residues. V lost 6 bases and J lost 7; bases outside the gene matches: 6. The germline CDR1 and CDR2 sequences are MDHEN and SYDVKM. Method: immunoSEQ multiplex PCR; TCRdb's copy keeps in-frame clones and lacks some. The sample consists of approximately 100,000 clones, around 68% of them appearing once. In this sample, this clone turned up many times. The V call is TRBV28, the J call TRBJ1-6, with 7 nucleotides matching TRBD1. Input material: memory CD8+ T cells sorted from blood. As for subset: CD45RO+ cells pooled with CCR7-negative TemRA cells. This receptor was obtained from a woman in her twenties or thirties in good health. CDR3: CASSFGQENSPLHF. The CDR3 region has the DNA TGTGCCAGCAGCTTTGGACAGGAAAATTCACCCCTCCACTTT.